One TCR beta chain is described in this entry. Its binding antigen is unknown. No base qualities exist here, and no much larger clone lies one base off it. TCRbeta CDR3 regions were amplified from genomic DNA by means of the immunoSEQ Assay, a bias-controlled multiplex PCR. The published analysis was carried out like this. Nucleated cell counts per sample were estimated from amplification of reference gene primers within the assay. To quantify the absolute abundance of each unique TCRbeta CDR3 rearrangement, sequence reads were collapsed and filtered. Productive Simpson clonality was computed per sample as the square root of Simpson's diversity index over productive rearrangements. TCRdb took this table from immuneACCESS and kept in-frame rearrangements with V and J called. Such tables lack part of the clones; where checked against another copy, unresolved V genes explain under half of the gap, and the rest is unexplained. The V and J calls and clone size were taken over from that table, and D and trimming were inferred from the DNA. Here the sample has roughly 150,000 clones; about four fifths occur a single time. The top ten constitute about 8% of the sample.

The collaborating institutions used their own protocols to collect whole blood in K2EDTA tubes. For TCRbeta analysis, collaborator samples were shipped as frozen whole blood, as isolated PBMCs, or as DNA extracted from either sample type. These data are taken from a study of blood T cell repertoires in COVID-19 (dated by TCRdb to the early 2020s). With respect to the entire study: The collaborator samples originated in the United States, Italy and Spain and spanned the acute and convalescent phases of COVID-19. The repertoires were released in a freely available public database meant as a resource for research on the immune response to SARS-CoV-2. Where available, HLA class I and class II types were obtained from metadata supplied by the sample provider rather than from assay-based typing. Sample metadata almost always included a de-identified subject ID, COVID-19 status, age in years and sex. The prospective study material was composed of cDNA or gDNA derived from T cells, B-cell-depleted T cells, or PBMCs. Subjects who had been exposed to COVID-19, were actively infected with it, or had recovered from it provided the deeply sampled blood TCRbeta repertoires that made up the dataset. The samples were drawn from two sources: the first 160 participants of the ongoing ImmuneRACE study, and fewer than 1,500 subjects contributed by 6 global collaborators.

Here is what the overall study found, with its caveats: How much clinical and demographic metadata was included differed by source and by participant, and the metadata was provided uncurated.

Sequences were obtained from peripheral blood. This TCR came from a human donor in a cohort sampled during active COVID-19.

CDR3 region: CASTTPGEKLFF. The DNA sequence is as follows: TGTGCCAGTACCACCCCGGGTGAAAAACTGTTTTTT. The receptor chain draws on TRBV19 and TRBJ1-4, with no reliable assignment of the D segment. The CDR3 holds 12 amino acids from the cysteine to the phenylalanine. Of the read, only the CDR3 DNA is kept; its 36 bases are in frame from base 1. Looking up the germline V gene (reference sequence) yields CDR1 LNHDA and CDR2 SQIVND. Trimming at the junction amounts to 7 bases on V and 7 bases on J, and the germline ends lie 10 bases apart.